This TCR beta chain was sequenced in a study of control samples from healthy donors and cancer patients. Germline V gene data show CDR1 as GTSNPN and CDR2 as SVGIG (reference sequence). CDR3 length: 13 amino acids. V was clipped by 1 base and J by 4 bases, with 10 bases between them. The method was immunoSEQ multiplex PCR; TCRdb's version includes in-frame clones alone and lacks a portion of them. Of 80,000 to 100,000 clones listed, about nine tenths are singletons. The chain recombines TRBV30 with TRBJ2-5; D possibly matches TRBD1 or TRBD2 (5 bases each). The material sequenced was blood. The receptor comes from a human donor in good health. The donor label of this sample is uncertain. The CDR3 DNA follows: TGTGCCTGGAGTGAAGGGGCGGGAGAGACCCAGTACTTC. This gives the protein CAWSEGAGETQYF.